This entry is about one T cell receptor beta chain. The sample originates from a study of CD8+CD57+ T cells in acquired aplastic anemia. CDR1 and CDR2 from the germline V gene are SGHTA and FQGNSA. V dropped 5 bases and J dropped 0 bases, with 5 bases sitting between them. This CDR3 has 12 residues. The study profiled TCR beta VDJ and CDR3 using genomic DNA as template. TCRdb reprocessed the reads with MiXCR, giving one entry per CDR3 protein. The data hold 150,000 to 200,000 distinct CDR3 sequences, with about 60% observed a single time. This clonotype was sampled from a human donor in good health. Sequences were obtained from sorted CD4+, CD8+, or CD8+CD57+ T cells (not recorded which) from PBMCs. The gene calls are TRBV7-2 and TRBJ2-7; D call uncertain. CDR3 DNA: TGTGCCAGCAGCCAGTACTCCTACGAGCAGTACTTC. It specifies CASSQYSYEQYF.